The entry below describes one TCR beta chain. These data are taken from a study of blood T cell repertoires in COVID-19. Looking at the study overall: Samples representing acute and convalescent COVID-19 were sourced from the United States, Italy and Spain.

Seattle researchers signed up patients amid active infection and tracked them longitudinally. There are 17 residues in the CDR3. The germline V gene has CDR1 ENHRY and CDR2 SYGVKD. The J segment lost 0 bases and the V segment lost 4 bases, leaving 11 bases of the junction unmatched. In the original analysis: Scientists estimated how many nucleated cells there were by amplifying reference gene primers. The method was immunoSEQ multiplex PCR; TCRdb's version includes in-frame clones alone and lacks a portion of them. The V and J calls and clone size come from that table; D and trimming were worked out from the DNA. The data show under 150,000 clones, around 85% seen once.

The sample comprised peripheral blood. This sequence originates from a woman aged 60-75 years with COVID-19, enrolled during active disease. The chain is built from TRBV10-3 and TRBJ2-7; 8 bases agree with TRBD1. CDR3 nucleotides: TGTGCCATCAGTGCAGGGGTGGGACAGGCCTTCTCCTACGAGCAGTACTTC. Encoded protein: CAISAGVGQAFSYEQYF.